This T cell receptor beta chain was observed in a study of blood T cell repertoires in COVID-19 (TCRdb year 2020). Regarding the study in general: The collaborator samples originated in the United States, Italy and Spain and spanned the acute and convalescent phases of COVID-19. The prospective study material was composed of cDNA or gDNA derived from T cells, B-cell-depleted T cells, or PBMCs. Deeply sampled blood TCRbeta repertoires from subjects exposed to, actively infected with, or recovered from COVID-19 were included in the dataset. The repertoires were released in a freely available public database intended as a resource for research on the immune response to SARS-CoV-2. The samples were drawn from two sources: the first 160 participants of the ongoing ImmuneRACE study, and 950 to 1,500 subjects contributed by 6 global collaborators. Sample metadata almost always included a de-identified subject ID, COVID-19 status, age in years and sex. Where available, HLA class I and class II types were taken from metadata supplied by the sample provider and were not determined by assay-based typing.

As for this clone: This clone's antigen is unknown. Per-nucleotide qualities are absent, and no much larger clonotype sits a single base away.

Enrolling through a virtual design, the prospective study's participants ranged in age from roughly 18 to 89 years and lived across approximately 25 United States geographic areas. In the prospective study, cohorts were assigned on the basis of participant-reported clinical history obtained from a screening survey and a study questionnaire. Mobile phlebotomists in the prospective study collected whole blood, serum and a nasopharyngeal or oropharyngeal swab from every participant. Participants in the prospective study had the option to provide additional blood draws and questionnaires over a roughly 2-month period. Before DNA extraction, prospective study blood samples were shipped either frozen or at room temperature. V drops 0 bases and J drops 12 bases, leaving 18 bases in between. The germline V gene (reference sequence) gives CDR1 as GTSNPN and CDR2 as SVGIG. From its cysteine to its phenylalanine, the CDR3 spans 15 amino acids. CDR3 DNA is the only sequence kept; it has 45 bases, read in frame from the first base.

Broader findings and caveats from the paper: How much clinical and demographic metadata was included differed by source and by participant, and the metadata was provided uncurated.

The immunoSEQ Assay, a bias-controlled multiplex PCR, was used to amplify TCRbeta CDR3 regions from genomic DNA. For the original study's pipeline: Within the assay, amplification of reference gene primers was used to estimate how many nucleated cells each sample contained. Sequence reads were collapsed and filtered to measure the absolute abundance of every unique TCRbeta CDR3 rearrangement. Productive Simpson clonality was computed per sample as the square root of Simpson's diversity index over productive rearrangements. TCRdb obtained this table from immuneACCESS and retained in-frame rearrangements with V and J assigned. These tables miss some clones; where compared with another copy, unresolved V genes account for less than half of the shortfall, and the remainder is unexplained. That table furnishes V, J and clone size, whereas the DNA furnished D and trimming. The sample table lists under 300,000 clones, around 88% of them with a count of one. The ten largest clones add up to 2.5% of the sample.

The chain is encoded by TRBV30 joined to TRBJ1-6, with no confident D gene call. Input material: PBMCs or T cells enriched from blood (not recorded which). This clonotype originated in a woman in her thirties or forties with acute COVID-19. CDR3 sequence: CAWSVRMEGFGPLHF. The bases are TGTGCCTGGAGTGTACGTATGGAGGGTTTTGGACCCCTCCACTTT. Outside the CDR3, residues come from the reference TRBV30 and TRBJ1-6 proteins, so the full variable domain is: SQTIHQWPATLVQPVGSPLSLECTVEGTSNPNLYWYRQAAGRGLQLLFYSVGIGQISSEVPQNLSASRPQDRQFILSSKKLLLSDSGFYLCAWSVRMEGFGPLHFGNGTRLTVT.